These 6 T cell receptor beta chains were all obtained from the same sample, sequenced in a study of post-analysis software for immune sequencing data. Researchers reported that TCR beta cDNA libraries carried unique molecular identifiers. TCRdb itself ran the PCR reads through MiXCR, one entry per CDR3 protein. The repertoire holds 650,000 to 850,000 distinct CDR3 sequences, roughly half seen once, with approximately 4.3% in the top ten. Study results and limitations: Among a handful of TRBV segments more frequent in patients than controls were TRBV5-6, TRBV5-1 and TRBV20-1.

No antigen is known for these receptors. Specimen: blood. These receptors originate from a girl aged 5-17 years with multiple sclerosis.

Only one count was recorded for this clonotype. The chain is built from TRBV7-2 and TRBJ1-5; D gene uncertain. V was pared by 3 bases and J by 0 bases, with 9 bases between. The CDR3 extends over 15 amino acids. Germline CDR1 reads SGHTA; CDR2 reads FQGNSA. The CDR3 is CASSLFYNSNQPQHF. Here the CDR3 DNA reads TGTGCCAGCAGCTTGTTCTACAATAGCAATCAGCCCCAGCATTTT.

The V call is TRBV5-1, the J call TRBJ2-5, with D perhaps matching TRBD2 (5 bases). Germline V CDR1 and CDR2: SGHRS, YFSETQ. The CDR3 runs 10 residues. CDR3 sequence (DNA): TGCGCGCATAGAGGGGAGACCCAGTACTTC. Protein: CAHRGETQYF.

The chain employs TRBV12-1 and TRBJ2-1; the table names TRBD1, a call not compared with the DNA. TRBV12-1 is labeled a pseudogene. This CDR3 comprises 16 residues. This chain's CDR3 is CASSFLDRGRHNEQFF. CDR3 in DNA: TGTGCCAGCAGCTTTTTGGACAGGGGGCGCCACAATGAGCAGTTCTTC.

V usage is TRBV20-1 and J usage is TRBJ2-1; possible D gene TRBD2, 6 bases. Looked up from germline, CDR1 is DFQATT and CDR2 is SNEGSKA (reference sequence). V was shortened by 5 bases and J by 7 bases, with 18 bases between the two germline ends. The CDR3 is 14 residues long. The CDR3 nucleotides read TGCAGTGCTCCAGGGAGGCCAGGGCGTAATGAGCAGTTCTTC. It specifies CSAPGRPGRNEQFF.

This chain connects TRBV5-5 to TRBJ2-7; 10 bases line up with TRBD2. Germline assignment: CDR1 SGHKS and CDR2 YYEKEE (reference sequence). The CDR3 covers 15 residues. V was clipped by 7 bases and J by 3 bases; unmatched bases: 10. The CDR3 here is CASRSGRPYFYEQYF. In DNA form, the CDR3 reads TGTGCCAGCCGTAGCGGGAGGCCCTACTTCTACGAGCAGTACTTC.

The chain links TRBV11-2 to TRBJ2-5; 13 bases align to TRBD2. From germline, CDR1 is SGHAT and CDR2 FQNNGV. The CDR3 spans 16 residues. Trimming cost V 1 base and J 6 bases; bases outside gene matches: 5. The CDR3 loop reads CASSLGTSGGAKTQYF. Written as DNA, the CDR3 is TGTGCCAGCAGCTTAGGGACTAGCGGGGGAGCGAAGACCCAGTACTTC.